Reported below is one T cell receptor (beta chain). Mouse names are used for the genes. The read terminates 1 residue before the CDR3 end, so the remaining end is supplied by the germline J gene. The entry originates in a study of tissue T cells after allogeneic stem cell transplantation. Profiling relied on immunoSEQ multiplex PCR, and the TCRdb table lists in-frame clones only, not all of them. The repertoire holds around 9,300 clones, with about 44% as singletons. The length of the CDR3 is 15 residues. From germline, CDR1 is KGHPV and CDR2 FQNQEV (reference sequence). V lost 1 base to trimming and J lost 3 bases; unmatched junction nucleotides: 1. Time point noted: mouse harvest day 7 after allogeneic transplant. Each mouse received 10^7 T-cell-depleted marrow cells plus 10^6 splenic CD5+ T cells by tail vein.

The sequenced material came from gut tissue. The TCR was taken from a female BALB/c mouse given C57BL/6 T cells with graft-versus-host disease after an allogeneic hematopoietic cell transplant. The chain employs TRBV26 and TRBJ1-4, with 8 bases aligning to TRBD1. CDR3 sequence reads: CASSLLTGANERLFF. The sequenced part of the CDR3 DNA is TGTGCCAGCAGTCTGTTGACAGGGGCCAACGAAAGATTATTT.